This T cell receptor beta chain appears in the sequencing data of a study of blood T cell repertoires in COVID-19. This CDR3 is built from 12 residues. V shed 0 bases and J shed 9 bases, with 11 bases lying between them. The germline V gene has CDR1 GTSNPN and CDR2 SVGIG (reference sequence). The assay was immunoSEQ multiplex PCR, and TCRdb's table has in-frame clones only and misses some. Of roughly 300,000 clones listed, around 88% were seen once; the top ten hold about 1.2%. The V gene is TRBV30, the J gene TRBJ1-2; D might be TRBD1 (6 bases). Sequenced: peripheral blood. The sequence came from a woman aged 45-65 years with acute or convalescent COVID-19. The CDR3 sequence is CAWSVRGDSYTF. In nucleotides, the CDR3 is TGTGCCTGGAGTGTACGTGGGGACAGCTACACCTTC.